These T cell receptor beta chains were read from a single sample in a study of blood T cell repertoires in COVID-19. Data came from immunoSEQ multiplex PCR; TCRdb stores just in-frame clones and leaves some out. The data contain 150,000 to 200,000 clones, 90% of them singletons. Sample: peripheral blood. Receptors originate from a man in his forties or fifties with acute or convalescent COVID-19. CDR3s include the opening cysteine and the closing phenylalanine or tryptophan. Clone size appears in some rows only: once, few, many, or a class for an expanded clone.

v_call clone_size cdr3_aa
TRBV9 - CASSARLAGGNEQFF
TRBV7-2 few CASSLSSRSTDTQYF
TRBV7-3 - CASSAGQGHGSPLHF
TRBV18 - CASSPGTGTGELFF
TRBV9 - CASSVNEDRGLFNEQFF
TRBV6-5 - CASSVGHSQPQHF
TRBV19 - CASSIGRNYGYTF
TRBV27 - CASSPGGTGDTQYF
TRBV7-2 - CASSLPNGAEAFF
TRBV7-2 once CASSAGWGTEAFF
TRBV7-9 - CASSLPGRGSETQYF
TRBV28 - CASRAYRELETQYF
TRBV24-1 - CATSETGAYGYTF
TRBV24-1 - CATSDFGGAETQYF
TRBV19 - CASGRGRETQYF
TRBV7-3 - CASSLRPTSGYSTDTQYF
TRBV2 - CASNPGTGKNIQYF
TRBV7-9 - CASTGQGTNIQYF
TRBV30 - CAWSAPGLAAHYEQYF
TRBV4-1 - CASSQVGSANYGYTF
TRBV28 - CASRTYDRAAQPQHF
TRBV13 - CASSNLQGAIGELFF
TRBV7-2 - CASSFSGNTGELFF
TRBV19 once CASSRRTGGGSGANVLTF
TRBV5-4 - CASSTWDRGASTDTQYF
TRBV27 - CASSLVQNTGELFF
TRBV6-6 - CASSPGLARSEQYF
TRBV15 - CATSRTGLTQETQYF
TRBV18 - CASSPSWLAGEETQETQYF
TRBV13 - CASSKFLAGGLDETQYF
TRBV6-5 - CASILNRGTGGYTF
TRBV3-1/TRBV3-2 - CASSPTTSVGTQYF
TRBV28 - CASSARTVSYNSPLHF
TRBV10-3 - CAISAHRTGSNTEAFF
TRBV2 - CASNPRRGDTQYF
TRBV5-4 few CASSFGTGWRETQYF
TRBV5-1 - CASSPAGQGATDTQYF
TRBV5-6 - CASSLYRGNSPLHF
TRBV5-1 - CASSVRVASGEGGELFF
TRBV9 - CASSNSTGRSTEAFF
TRBV3-1/TRBV3-2 - CASSQDYPHGGRELFF
TRBV9 - CASSDNRGGGNTIYF
TRBV3-1/TRBV3-2 - CASSLERNQPQHF
TRBV2 - CATTDPSTLNYGYTF